The text below deals with one T cell receptor beta chain. Its antigen target is currently unknown. The CDR3 holds 12 amino acids from the cysteine to the phenylalanine. Only the protein is on record. CDR1 KGHSH and CDR2 LQKENI were looked up in the germline V gene. To determine HCMV serostatus, a commercial ELISA kit was used to detect HCMV-specific IgG in serum. Peripheral blood mononuclear cells were isolated from blood by Ficoll density gradient centrifugation. The run used an Illumina HiSeq 2000. 5'RACE template switching, by which a universal primer site and unique molecular identifiers were added, was used to make TCR beta cDNA libraries. Synthesis of cDNA was primed from the TCR beta constant segment and was followed by two consecutive PCR amplification steps. The original pipeline was this. MIGEC was used to demultiplex reads and group the reads by UMI, and MiTCR was used to assemble and quantify clonotypes. To exclude erroneous sequences, any TCR cDNA sequence not supported by at least two reads was discarded. The tcR package was used for downstream repertoire analysis, with clonotypes matched between fractions based on CDR3 nucleotide sequence plus V segment. Antigen specificity was annotated against VDJdb with VDJmatch, allowing one amino acid substitution in CDR3. TCRdb reprocessed the sequencing reads and holds a single record per CDR3 protein sequence, with no DNA. TCRdb's processing, not the authors', yielded these V and J calls. The table kept for this sample lists about 450,000 distinct CDR3 sequences. The ten largest clonotypes hold 7.3% of the sample.

The data were obtained in a study of T cells expressing NK-cell markers (dated by TCRdb to 2020 to 2021). With regard to the full study: TCR beta-chain repertoires were profiled in sorted CD3+CD56+NKG2C+, CD3+CD56+NKG2C- and CD3+CD56-NKG2C+ T-cell subsets from several donors. Of the eight sequenced donors, seven were found to be HCMV-seropositive and one was found to be HCMV-seronegative. All eight donors whose samples were sequenced were randomly selected healthy volunteers, three of them men and five women. Illumina HiSeq 2000/2500, MiSeq or NextSeq was used to sequence libraries as 2 x 150 bp reads. Broader findings and caveats from the paper: In a handful of donors, the dominant CD3+CD56+NKG2C+ clonotypes were found to rank among the top 10 CD8+ clonotypes and to make up about 1.0-7.5% of CD8+ T cells. It remained unclear whether the expanded NKG2C-expressing T cell clones were specific for HCMV antigens. Those dominant clonotypes were again the most abundant among CD3+CD56-NKG2C+ cells in a handful of donors, at about 25-65%.

The chain was built from TRBV18 and TRBJ1-2. The sample consisted of blood T cells: a sorted CD56 or NKG2C T cell subset, CD4+ or CD8+ T cells, or bulk PBMC T cells (not recorded which). This receptor was taken from a woman between 18 and 75 years old in good health. CDR3 loop: CASSPQVHGYTF.